This TCR beta chain was captured in a study of blood T cell repertoires in COVID-19. At the level of the study: Acute and convalescent COVID-19 specimens originated in the United States, Italy and Spain.

The table came from immunoSEQ multiplex PCR; TCRdb's copy has only in-frame clones and leaves some out. Altogether about 250,000 clones are present, roughly 89% being singletons, with the ten largest covering more than 0.75%. Germline CDR1 reads SNHLY; CDR2 reads FYNNEI. The trim removed 7 bases at V and 5 bases at J, leaving 5 bases unmatched. This CDR3 spans 13 amino acids. Sequencing input: peripheral blood. The TCR was taken from a man aged 25 to 40 with acute or convalescent COVID-19. The chain carries TRBV2 and TRBJ1-1, with 9 positions matching TRBD1. This chain's CDR3 is CASKGQGKTEAFF. DNA for the CDR3: TGTGCCAGCAAAGGACAGGGGAAGACTGAAGCTTTCTTT.